Listed below are T cell receptor beta chains from one sample, sequenced in a study of spatial heterogeneity in lung cancer. TCRdb passed the 5' RACE reads through MiXCR, listing each CDR3 protein once. The data contain 4,400 or so distinct CDR3 sequences, under 9.5% of them singletons. This material consisted of lung tumor tissue, taken at surgery. Source of these receptors: a female donor with early-stage non-small cell lung cancer. Each CDR3 is given with its conserved first and last residue. Fields, in order: J gene, clone size, D gene, V gene, CDR3 DNA, CDR3 protein. D genes are given only for firm matches. Size tells how often a clone was seen (once, few, many) or the class of an expanded clone, and some rows leave it out.

TRBJ1-2 many TRBD1 TRBV20-1 TGCAGTGCTAGAGTTGGGACAGGGAATATCGATGGCTACACCTTC CSARVGTGNIDGYTF
TRBJ2-5 . . TRBV28 TGTGCCAGCATCCGAAGTGGGAGGGAGACCCAGTACTTC CASIRSGRETQYF
TRBJ2-4 few . TRBV5-1 TGCGCCAGCAGCTTGGTGGGAGTCTTACCAGAAAACATTCAGTACTTC CASSLVGVLPENIQYF
TRBJ1-1 medium-sized . TRBV7-9 TGTGCCAGCAGCATTAACACTGAAGCTTTCTTT CASSINTEAFF
TRBJ2-3 medium-sized . TRBV2 TGTGCCAGCAGTCTAGGGGGGGCATCCTATAGCACAGATACGCAGTATTTT CASSLGGASYSTDTQYF
TRBJ2-7 . . TRBV28 TGTGCCAGCAGTTTACTGGAGGGGGACTACGAGCAGTACTTC CASSLLEGDYEQYF
TRBJ2-5 few TRBD1 TRBV5-1 TGCGCCAGCAGCTCCACAGGGGAAGAGACCCAGTACTTC CASSSTGEETQYF
TRBJ2-7 medium-sized . TRBV5-1 TGCGCCAGCAGCGAGAGCCGTATCACCTACGAGCAGTACTTC CASSESRITYEQYF
TRBJ2-3 medium-sized . TRBV7-2 TGTGCCAGCAGCCCTACGGGGATTTTCACAGATACGCAGTATTTT CASSPTGIFTDTQYF
TRBJ1-1 . . TRBV4-1 TGCGCCAGCACCCAAGCGCAGGACCTGAACACTGAAGCTTTCTTT CASTQAQDLNTEAFF
TRBJ1-2 . TRBD1 TRBV4-1 TGCGCCAGCAGCTCAATGGGACTACAACCGGGACAGGGCTACTATGGCTACACCTTC CASSSMGLQPGQGYYGYTF
TRBJ2-2 large . TRBV13 TGTGCCAGCAGCTTAGTTTCGGAAACCACCGGGGAGCTGTTTTTT CASSLVSETTGELFF
TRBJ2-2 once . TRBV27 TGTGCCAGCAGTTTACAGGGTTGGACCGGGGAGCTGTTTTTT CASSLQGWTGELFF
TRBJ2-5 . . TRBV18 TGTGCCAGCTCACCACAACTGGGGCAAGAGACCCAGTACTTC CASSPQLGQETQYF
TRBJ1-1 medium-sized . TRBV28 TGTGCCAGCAGTTTAAAAGGACGTGGAGCTTTCTTT CASSLKGRGAFF
TRBJ1-1 few . TRBV7-9 TGTGCCAGCAGCTTATACGCAGAGAACACTGAAGCTTTCTTT CASSLYAENTEAFF
TRBJ1-2 . . TRBV20-1 TGCAGTGCTAGCCCTCTTAGACTCACGCTCTATGGCTACACCTTC CSASPLRLTLYGYTF
TRBJ1-1 . . TRBV11-2 TGTGCCAGCAGCCTCAACAATATTCCCGGGACTGAAGCTTTCTTT CASSLNNIPGTEAFF
TRBJ1-1 few TRBD1 TRBV6-6 TGTGCCAGCACGTTTGGACAGGGGGTAACTGAAGCTTTCTTT CASTFGQGVTEAFF
TRBJ1-1 . . TRBV9 TGTGCCAGCAGCGTAGACCCCCAGAACACTGAAGCTTTCTTT CASSVDPQNTEAFF
TRBJ2-3 medium-sized . TRBV11-2 TGTGCCAGCAGCTTGGGCAGGAGCACAGATACGCAGTATTTT CASSLGRSTDTQYF
TRBJ2-5 medium-sized . TRBV5-1 TGCGCCAGCAGCAAGACAGGATACCAAGAGACCCAGTACTTC CASSKTGYQETQYF
TRBJ1-1 medium-sized TRBD1 TRBV4-3 TGCGCCAGCAGCCAAGGGCGACAGGGGCCTAGGGACACTGAAGCTTTCTTT CASSQGRQGPRDTEAFF
TRBJ1-1 medium-sized . TRBV7-9 TGTGCCAGCAGCTTAGATCTGGGGCTTAACACTGAAGCTTTCTTT CASSLDLGLNTEAFF
TRBJ2-3 medium-sized TRBD2 TRBV7-2 TGTGCCAGCAGCTTACTTCTAGCGGCCTTCACAGATACGCAGTATTTT CASSLLLAAFTDTQYF
TRBJ1-1 medium-sized . TRBV28 TGTGCCAGCAGCTCCGGGACCCGGAACACTGAAGCTTTCTTT CASSSGTRNTEAFF